The entry that follows covers one T cell receptor (beta chain) sequence. Antigen unknown. The sample belongs to a study of OX40 agonist ivuxolimab in advanced cancers. Study in general: The patients received agonistic anti-OX40 (CD134) antibody ivuxolimab. Patients assigned to dose escalation were diagnosed with hepatocellular carcinoma, melanoma, renal cell or head and neck cancer.

Sequencing used immunoSEQ multiplex PCR; TCRdb keeps in-frame clones, though not all of them. Of some 99,000 clones in the sample, roughly 95% were seen once. A history of autoimmune disease or systemic immunosuppression excluded patients. Study findings and constraints: No antigen was identified for the clonally expanded peripheral T cells.

After removal of 4 bases from V and 1 base from J, the junction contained 10 bases not matched to a gene. The CDR3 has 18 residues. The germline V gene has CDR1 SGHKS and CDR2 YYEKEE (reference sequence). The sequences come from CD4+ or CD8+ T cells sorted from blood, collected in a trial of the OX40 agonist ivuxolimab. The chain is built from TRBV5-5 and TRBJ1-5; 11 bases line up with TRBD1. The sequence was obtained from an adult with an advanced solid tumor such as melanoma, head and neck, liver or kidney cancer. The CDR3 DNA follows: TGTGCCAGCAGCCTGGGACAGGGGGAAGGAGTGAGCAATCAGCCCCAGCATTTT. Encoded protein: CASSLGQGEGVSNQPQHF.